The entry that follows covers one T cell receptor beta chain sequence. The data originate from a study of cytomegalovirus exposure and HLA in healthy donors. V lost 2 bases and J 5 bases, leaving 9 bases between the germline ends. The CDR3 extends over 13 amino acids. CDR1 is MNHNY and CDR2 is SVGAGI in the germline V gene (reference sequence). Vbeta (60) and Jbeta (13) primers were used in the PCR. Profiled with immunoSEQ multiplex PCR; TCRdb holds only in-frame clones, not every one. The table has some 84,000 clones, over 75% seen once. The sequenced material came from PBMCs. J is TRBJ1-1 and V is TRBV6-6, with D tentatively TRBD1 (5 bases). The sequence was collected from a male donor in good health and CMV-seropositive. CDR3 sequence: CASSYQKGTEAFF. CDR3 in DNA: TGTGCCAGCAGTTACCAAAAGGGGACTGAAGCTTTCTTT.